This T cell receptor (beta chain) is drawn from a study of siplizumab effects on memory and regulatory T cells. The assay looked at about 97,000 TCR templates in each sample. Some clones are missing from TCRdb's copy, which holds only in-frame ones; the method was immunoSEQ multiplex PCR. The sample has 70,000 to 90,000 clones, over 80% seen once. Trimming cost V 6 bases and J 0 bases; bases outside gene matches: 6. The CDR3 is 15 residues long. From germline, CDR1 is MNHEY and CDR2 SVGAGI. This clone was seen only once. Its target is unknown. Whole-study findings and limits: Naive T cells appeared more diverse than memory cells and seemed to be major alloresponse contributors.

This sequence joins TRBV6-5 and TRBJ2-7; TRBD2 matches 9 bases. The TCR comes from a human donor in good health. Sequenced sample: CD4+ T cells sorted from blood. The CDR3 coding sequence is TGTGCCAGCAGAAGGACTAGCGTGAGCTCCTACGAGCAGTACTTC. Translating it yields CASRRTSVSSYEQYF.